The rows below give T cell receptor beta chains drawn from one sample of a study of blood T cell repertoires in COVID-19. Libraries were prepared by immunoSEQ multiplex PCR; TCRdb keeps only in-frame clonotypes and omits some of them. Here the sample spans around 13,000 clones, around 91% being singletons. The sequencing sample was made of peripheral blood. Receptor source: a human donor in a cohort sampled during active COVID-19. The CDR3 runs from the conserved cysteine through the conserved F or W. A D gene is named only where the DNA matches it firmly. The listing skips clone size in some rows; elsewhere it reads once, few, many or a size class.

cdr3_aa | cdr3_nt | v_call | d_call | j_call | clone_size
CASSPLRVEAETQYF | TGTGCCAGCAGCCCGCTAAGAGTGGAGGCTGAGACCCAGTACTTC | TRBV3-1/TRBV3-2 | NA | TRBJ2-5 | NA
CASREGAIYNEQFF | TGTGCCAGCAGGGAGGGGGCTATCTACAATGAGCAGTTCTTC | TRBV28 | NA | TRBJ2-1 | NA
CASNPAQSSGANVLTF | TGTGCCAGCAACCCCGCACAGAGCTCTGGGGCCAACGTCCTGACTTTC | TRBV2 | NA | TRBJ2-6 | NA
CASSTLSADTQYF | TGTGCCAGCAGCACCCTATCCGCAGATACGCAGTATTTT | TRBV7-3 | NA | TRBJ2-3 | NA
CASSVPLAGQETQYF | TGTGCCAGCAGCGTTCCACTAGCGGGTCAAGAGACCCAGTACTTC | TRBV7-2 | TRBD2 | TRBJ2-5 | NA
CASRFPGQGKETQYF | TGTGCCAGCAGATTTCCGGGACAGGGTAAAGAGACCCAGTACTTC | TRBV2 | TRBD1 | TRBJ2-5 | NA
CATSRDGEDEQFF | TGTGCCACCAGCAGAGACGGTGAGGATGAGCAGTTCTTC | TRBV15 | NA | TRBJ2-1 | once
CASSLEGGPWTGELFF | TGTGCCAGCAGCTTAGAGGGGGGGCCGTGGACCGGGGAGCTGTTTTTT | TRBV7-8 | NA | TRBJ2-2 | NA
CASSLTGTLQFF | TGTGCCAGCAGCTTAACAGGAACCCTGCAGTTCTTC | TRBV7-9 | NA | TRBJ2-1 | NA
CASSKGRCVNSTDRDREQETQYF | TGTGCCAGCAGCAAAGGTCGGTGTGTTAACTCGACCGACAGGGATCGTGAGCAAGAGACCCAGTACTTC | TRBV21-1 | NA | TRBJ2-5 | NA
CASSRTVTNYGYTF | TGTGCCAGCAGTAGGACAGTAACTAACTATGGCTACACCTTC | TRBV28 | NA | TRBJ1-2 | NA
CASSYTGQGAEQYF | TGTGCCAGCAGTTACACAGGACAGGGGGCCGAGCAGTACTTC | TRBV6-5 | TRBD1 | TRBJ2-7 | medium-sized
CAWIGEGGRNIQYF | TGTGCCTGGATAGGTGAGGGCGGCCGAAACATTCAGTACTTC | TRBV30 | NA | TRBJ2-4 | NA
CASSSQGDSPLHF | TGCGCCAGCAGCTCCCAGGGGGATTCACCCCTCCACTTT | TRBV5-1 | TRBD1 | TRBJ1-6 | NA
CASSPPSGSRTDTQYF | TGCGCCAGCAGCCCCCCTAGCGGAAGTAGGACAGATACGCAGTATTTT | TRBV4-1 | TRBD2 | TRBJ2-3 | once
CASSESGGYNEQFF | TGTGCCAGCAGTGAAAGTGGAGGCTACAATGAGCAGTTCTTC | TRBV6-1 | NA | TRBJ2-1 | NA
CATSEAGTNQPQHF | TGTGCCACCAGTGAGGCTGGGACTAATCAGCCCCAGCATTTT | TRBV24-1 | NA | TRBJ1-5 | once
CASSGGISPRAEQYF | TGCGCCAGCAGCGGGGGGATCTCCCCGAGAGCCGAGCAGTACTTC | TRBV5-1 | NA | TRBJ2-7 | NA
CASSVMDSHNEQFF | TGCGCCAGCAGCGTAATGGACTCGCACAATGAGCAGTTCTTC | TRBV5-1 | NA | TRBJ2-1 | NA
CASSGQGSTDTQYF | TGTGCCAGCAGCGGACAGGGAAGCACAGATACGCAGTATTTT | TRBV27 | TRBD1 | TRBJ2-3 | NA
CASKADSYEQYF | TGCGCCAGCAAGGCGGATTCCTACGAGCAGTACTTC | TRBV5-1 | NA | TRBJ2-7 | NA
CASSTGPGYNEQFF | TGTGCCAGCAGTACTGGGCCAGGTTACAATGAGCAGTTCTTC | TRBV6-6 | NA | TRBJ2-1 | NA
CASSSWGGDEQYF | TGTGCCAGCAGTTCTTGGGGAGGTGACGAGCAGTACTTC | TRBV6-5 | NA | TRBJ2-7 | NA
CSVRGGGNTEAFF | TGCAGCGTCCGAGGGGGTGGGAACACTGAAGCTTTCTTT | TRBV29-1 | NA | TRBJ1-1 | NA
CAVGGVGSYEQYF | TGTGCTGTAGGGGGTGTTGGGTCCTACGAGCAGTACTTC | TRBV6-5 | NA | TRBJ2-7 | NA
CASSLVTGNAPLHF | TGTGCCAGCAGTTTAGTAACAGGGAACGCACCCCTCCACTTT | TRBV28 | NA | TRBJ1-6 | NA
CASSYSTGHGNTIYF | TGTGCCAGCAGTTACTCGACAGGGCACGGAAACACCATATATTTT | TRBV6-5 | TRBD1 | TRBJ1-3 | once
CASSQRVEQYF | TGTGCCAGCAGCCAACGCGTTGAGCAGTACTTC | TRBV3-1/TRBV3-2 | NA | TRBJ2-7 | NA
CASSPPGQHSGNTIYF | TGTGCCAGCTCACCACCGGGACAACACTCTGGAAACACCATATATTTT | TRBV18 | NA | TRBJ1-3 | NA
CAWRAGTSNTEAFF | TGTGCCTGGAGGGCCGGGACTTCGAACACTGAAGCTTTCTTT | TRBV30 | NA | TRBJ1-1 | NA
CASSLASGRGETQYF | TGTGCCAGCAGCTTGGCTAGCGGGAGAGGAGAGACCCAGTACTTC | TRBV5-6 | TRBD2 | TRBJ2-5 | NA
CASMGSGSNTGELFF | TGTGCCAGCATGGGGAGCGGGTCGAACACCGGGGAGCTGTTTTTT | TRBV28 | NA | TRBJ2-2 | NA
CASSPRGGADGELFF | TGTGCCAGCAGCCCCCGCGGGGGGGCTGACGGGGAGCTGTTTTTT | TRBV4-2 | TRBD2 | TRBJ2-2 | NA
CASSLSTGDGQETQYF | TGTGCCAGCAGTTTATCTACAGGGGACGGGCAAGAGACCCAGTACTTC | TRBV11-1 | TRBD1 | TRBJ2-5 | NA
CASIGTSGGPSTDTQYF | TGTGCCAGCATAGGGACTAGCGGGGGGCCTAGCACAGATACGCAGTATTTT | TRBV7-9 | TRBD2 | TRBJ2-3 | few
CASSQPGTGLAYEQYF | TGTGCCAGCAGCCAACCCGGGACAGGGTTGGCCTACGAGCAGTACTTC | TRBV6-8 | TRBD1 | TRBJ2-7 | once
CASRAANRVTNEKLFF | TGTGCCAGCAGGGCAGCAAACAGGGTAACTAATGAAAAACTGTTTTTT | TRBV28 | NA | TRBJ1-4 | NA
CASSQTGEAFF | TGTGCCAGCAGCCAAACAGGGGAAGCTTTCTTT | TRBV3-1/TRBV3-2 | NA | TRBJ1-1 | once
CASSQEAGEWYEQYF | TGTGCCAGCAGCCAGGAAGCGGGAGAGTGGTACGAGCAGTACTTC | TRBV4-2 | TRBD2 | TRBJ2-7 | NA
CASSLRTSGGASEYTQYF | TGTGCCAGCAGCTTACGGACTAGCGGGGGGGCGTCTGAGTATACGCAGTATTTT | TRBV11-2 | TRBD2 | TRBJ2-3 | few
CASSPMGQGSDTQYF | TGTGCCAGCAGCCCAATGGGGCAGGGCTCCGATACGCAGTATTTT | TRBV11-3 | NA | TRBJ2-3 | NA
CASSTGGTDTQYF | TGTGCTAGCAGCACCGGGGGCACAGATACGCAGTATTTT | TRBV7-7 | NA | TRBJ2-3 | few
CASSFTLANSYEQYF | TGTGCCAGCAGCTTTACACTAGCGAATTCCTACGAGCAGTACTTC | TRBV5-6 | TRBD2 | TRBJ2-7 | NA